This T cell receptor beta chain derives from a study of early T cells in non-severe SARS-CoV-2 infection. For the study at large: Sequencing of unsorted whole blood was done on bulk RNA, leaving chains unpaired. Study-wide results and caveats: VDJdb matching, biased toward anti-spike CD8 responses, missed private and CD4 specificities.

This clonotype was picked up a small number of times. What it binds is unknown. Attachment of unique molecular identifiers was made to individual cDNA molecules. TCRdb re-analysed the 5' RACE reads in MiXCR, keeping a single row per CDR3 protein. Of about 62,000 distinct CDR3 sequences listed, around 9.9% are singletons. The ends lost 3 bases at V and 5 bases at J; junction bases unmatched: 9. Germline assignment: CDR1 DFQATT and CDR2 SNEGSKA (reference sequence). This CDR3 is built from 15 residues. Sequenced: whole blood. This clonotype was sampled from an adult who was a healthcare worker with PCR-confirmed SARS-CoV-2 infection or an uninfected control (not recorded which). This chain links TRBV20-1 with TRBJ2-3; 9 bases align to TRBD2. Here the CDR3 DNA reads TGCAGTGCTAGCCCCCCGGGACTAGCTGGAGATACGCAGTATTTT. Encoded protein: CSASPPGLAGDTQYF.